The clone carrying this TCR beta chain was detected once. Its antigen remains unidentified. The source of the sample is a study of cytomegalovirus exposure and HLA in healthy donors. Looking at the study overall: The 120 or so validation repertoires used a platform that matched the one used for the roughly 650 first-cohort repertoires, as a later analysis reported.

Study-level results: Confirmation in vitro established that three CMV-associated chains were specific for CMV antigens. Researchers catalogued over 150 TCR beta chains as cytomegalovirus-associated.

The protocol was immunoSEQ multiplex PCR, while the TCRdb copy is restricted to in-frame clones and leaves out a portion. The table includes approximately 120,000 clones, about 93% detected once. Trimming cost V 2 bases and J 4 bases, with 12 bases left between them. Germline V gene sequence: CDR1 KGHSH, CDR2 LQKENI. This CDR3 region has 15 residues. The source is a woman aged 18-29 years in good health and CMV-seronegative. The specimen sequenced was PBMCs. J is TRBJ1-3 and V is TRBV18, with D perhaps matching TRBD1 (6 bases). The CDR3 DNA follows: TGTGCCAGCTCACCAGGGTCAGGGGACGGAAACACCATATATTTT. Translation gives CASSPGSGDGNTIYF.